This entry lists 23 T cell receptor beta chains sequenced from one sample in a study of Graves' ophthalmopathy and Graves' hyperthyroidism. The authors amplified TCR beta CDR3 regions from RNA transcripts. Second-round multiplex PCR followed a first-round RT-PCR using HTBI primers. One entry per CDR3 protein, called by TCRdb with MiXCR from the multiplex PCR reads. The table shows about 220,000 distinct CDR3 sequences, with 20% to 25% occurring only once. Sample: peripheral blood. Receptors originate from a woman aged 45-65 years with Graves' ophthalmopathy.

In this sample, this clonotype turned up many times. The chain couples TRBV20-1 to TRBJ2-7; weak D call: TRBD2 (6 bases). This CDR3 is built from 13 residues. V was clipped by 5 bases and J by 0 bases, with 11 bases between them. Germline V gene lookup returns CDR1 DFQATT and CDR2 SNEGSKA (reference sequence). The DNA of the CDR3 is TGCAGTGCTGGAGGGGAAACCTCCTACGAGCAGTACTTC. Its translation: CSAGGETSYEQYF.

Many counts were recorded for this clonotype. V gene TRBV7-9 combines with J gene TRBJ2-5; D perhaps matches TRBD2 (6 bases). V lost 6 bases and J 2 bases, leaving 13 bases between the germline ends. The CDR3 loop spans 14 amino acids. In germline, CDR1 is SEHNR, CDR2 FQNEAQ (reference sequence). The CDR3 protein is CASSPGTAQETQYF. CDR3 coding DNA: TGTGCCAGCAGTCCCGGGACTGCTCAAGAGACCCAGTACTTC.

J is TRBJ2-7 and V is TRBV11-1, with D perhaps TRBD1 or TRBD2 (5 bases each). The CDR3 is 16 amino acids. Germline loops: CDR1 SGHAT, CDR2 FQDESV (reference sequence). V lost 0 bases, J lost 0 bases, and 12 bases lay in between. The CDR3 nucleotides read TGTGCCAGCAGCTTAGCCGCCGGGACGAACTCCTACGAGCAGTACTTC. Translated: CASSLAAGTNSYEQYF. The full variable domain, in which reference TRBV11-1 and TRBJ2-7 provide the parts outside the CDR3, is EAEVAQSPRYKITEKSQAVAFWCDPISGHATLYWYRQILGQGPELLVQFQDESVVDDSQLPKDRFSAERLKGVDSTLKIQPAELGDSAMYLCASSLAAGTNSYEQYFGPGTRLTVT.

This clonotype was recorded many times. V usage is TRBV15 and J usage is TRBJ1-1; D might be TRBD1 (6 bases). The germline gives CDR1 LNHNV, CDR2 YYDKDF (reference sequence). Between the trimmed V and J ends, which lost 3 bases and 1 base, there was a span of 9 bases. The CDR3 consists of 14 residues. The CDR3 loop is CATSRKDRNTEAFF. The CDR3 DNA follows: TGTGCCACCAGCAGGAAGGACAGGAACACTGAAGCTTTCTTT. The variable domain in full, with the rest retrieved from reference TRBV15 and TRBJ1-1, is DAMVIQNPRYQVTQFGKPVTLSCSQTLNHNVMYWYQQKSSQAPKLLFHYYDKDFNNEADTPDNFQSRRPNTSFCFLDIRSPGLGDTAMYLCATSRKDRNTEAFFGQGTRLTVV.

This clonotype was seen many times. The chain is built from TRBV19 and TRBJ2-7; D not resolved. This CDR3 contains 14 residues. V was shortened by 3 bases and J by 0 bases, with 9 bases between the two germline ends. Per germline, CDR1 LNHDA and CDR2 SQIVND (reference sequence). In nucleotides, the CDR3 is TGTGCCAGTAGTATTACCGGACCCTCCTACGAGCAGTACTTC. Amino acid sequence: CASSITGPSYEQYF.

The rearrangement uses TRBV7-2 and TRBJ2-7; tentatively, D is TRBD2 (5 bases). The germline V gene has CDR1 SGHTA and CDR2 FQGNSA. The CDR3 runs to 15 residues. Trimming stripped 3 bases from V and 6 bases from J, with 18 bases between. CDR3 in amino acids: CASSFQSAARGEQYF. In DNA, the CDR3 is TGTGCCAGCAGCTTTCAATCGGCGGCTCGGGGCGAGCAGTACTTC.

The chain couples TRBV28 to TRBJ1-1; a weak D match, TRBD1 (6 bases). The germline CDR1 and CDR2 sequences are MDHEN and SYDVKM. The CDR3 runs 14 residues. Trimming stripped 6 bases from V and 4 bases from J, with 15 bases between. As DNA, the CDR3 is TGTGCCAGCAGCCCGGACAGTGATGGCACTGAAGCTTTCTTT. It codes for CASSPDSDGTEAFF.

As for this clonotype: One base away lies a much larger clone, so this may be a sequencing read error. This rearrangement joins TRBV20-1 to TRBJ2-7, with 9 bases lining up with TRBD2. The CDR3 contains 14 residues. J was trimmed by 5 bases and V by 5 bases; bases with no gene match: 10. Germline values: CDR1 DFQATT, CDR2 SNEGSKA (reference sequence). The CDR3 DNA is TGCAGTGCTGGTAATAGCGGGGGCGTAAACGAGCAGTACTTC. Encoded protein: CSAGNSGGVNEQYF.

This clonotype was observed at least ten times. This chain uses TRBV12-3 or TRBV12-4 with TRBJ2-7; 8 nucleotides agree with TRBD1. The J segment lost 5 bases and the V segment lost 8 bases, leaving 8 bases of the junction unmatched. The CDR3 has 13 residues. The CDR3 is CASAGQGINEQYF. The CDR3 bases are TGTGCCAGCGCAGGACAGGGTATCAACGAGCAGTACTTC.

The chain is built from TRBV11-2 and TRBJ2-7; a weak D match, TRBD2 (5 bases). V lost 3 bases to trimming and J lost 3 bases, with 9 bases between them. The CDR3 runs to 13 residues. Germline V gives CDR1 SGHAT, CDR2 FQNNGV. The CDR3 region is CASSFIGVYEQYF. The CDR3 DNA is TGTGCCAGCAGCTTTATCGGGGTCTACGAGCAGTACTTC.

This clonotype was counted once. The chain recombines TRBV18 with TRBJ2-5, with D hard to call. Germline values: CDR1 KGHSH, CDR2 LQKENI. The CDR3 runs to 15 residues. V lost 4 bases to trimming and J lost 4 bases, with 16 bases between them. Written as DNA, the CDR3 is TGTGCCAGCTCACGGGCCGGGTCCCTGGGAGAGACCCAGTACTTC. It translates to CASSRAGSLGETQYF.

A single count supports this clonotype. This chain links TRBV20-1 with TRBJ1-1; D is possibly TRBD1 (6 bases). Germline CDR1 reads DFQATT; CDR2 reads SNEGSKA (reference sequence). This CDR3 comprises 16 residues. Trimming took 3 bases from V and 4 from J, leaving 21 bases between them. The CDR3 spells CSASSPRGGMATEAFF. The CDR3 DNA follows: TGCAGTGCTAGTTCCCCCCGAGGGGGGATGGCCACTGAAGCTTTCTTT.

This clonotype has ten or more counts. The rearrangement uses TRBV6-5 and TRBJ1-1; 7 bases agree with TRBD1. The length of the CDR3 is 17 residues. The germline gives CDR1 MNHEY, CDR2 SVGAGI. The V gene end was trimmed by 0 bases and the J gene end by 0 bases; junction bases not matched to a gene: 7. The CDR3 reads CASSYSIGTGVNTEAFF. The CDR3 DNA reads TGTGCCAGCAGTTACTCGATAGGTACAGGGGTGAACACTGAAGCTTTCTTT.

Many counts were recorded for this clonotype. This chain connects TRBV7-2 to TRBJ1-1, with D tentatively TRBD1 (6 bases). This CDR3 comprises 16 residues. Germline lookup yields CDR1 SGHTA and CDR2 FQGNSA. Trimming removed 1 base at V and 3 bases at J, with 15 bases between. DNA for the CDR3: TGTGCCAGCAGCTTAGGAGGGGGGGCACTGCACACTGAAGCTTTCTTT. Amino acids: CASSLGGGALHTEAFF.

Ten or more counts support this clonotype. This sequence joins TRBV9 and TRBJ2-7, with 8 bases fitting TRBD1. CDR1 is SGDLS and CDR2 is YYNGEE in the germline V gene. The ends lost 7 bases at V and 2 bases at J; junction bases unmatched: 8. CDR3 size: 14 residues. The CDR3 nucleotides are TGTGCCAGCGGGACAGGCCCTAGAACCTACGAGCAGTACTTC. This encodes CASGTGPRTYEQYF.

This clonotype was found many times. J is TRBJ2-7 and V is TRBV25-1; 8 bases align to TRBD2. Germline trimming cut 10 bases from V and 2 bases from J; bases unmatched to any gene: 13. This CDR3 region has 15 residues. The germline CDR1 and CDR2 sequences are MGHDK and SYGVNS. CDR3 bases: TGTGCCACCAAAGCACGGCGGGAGGACACCTACGAGCAGTACTTC. It specifies CATKARREDTYEQYF.

This clonotype was observed at least ten times. The chain recombines TRBV20-1 with TRBJ1-2, with D hard to call. V was shortened by 0 bases and J by 8 bases, with 10 bases between the two germline ends. The CDR3 runs to 12 residues. Germline V gene data show CDR1 as DFQATT and CDR2 as SNEGSKA (reference sequence). The CDR3 is CSAREPQPGYTF. The CDR3 bases are TGCAGTGCTAGAGAACCACAGCCCGGCTACACCTTC.

The V call is TRBV19, the J call TRBJ1-3, with TRBD1 as a possible D gene (6 bases). From germline, CDR1 is LNHDA and CDR2 SQIVND (reference sequence). Trimming took 8 bases from V and 0 from J, leaving 23 bases between them. The CDR3 contains 18 residues. CDR3 DNA: TGTGCCAGTCCGCCAACAGGGACTAGTTTCGTCTCTGGAAACACCATATATTTT. Translating gives CASPPTGTSFVSGNTIYF.

This clonotype was recorded at least ten times. J is TRBJ2-7 and V is TRBV20-1, with D possibly matching TRBD1 (5 bases). Trimming removed 4 bases at V and 1 base at J, with 11 bases between. CDR1 and CDR2 (germline): DFQATT, SNEGSKA (reference sequence). This CDR3 spans 13 amino acids. This CDR3 reads CSATQVGSYEQYF. CDR3 nucleotides: TGCAGTGCTACACAGGTTGGGTCCTACGAGCAGTACTTC.

This clonotype was counted many times. The chain recombines TRBV14 with TRBJ2-5; D ambiguous. In germline, CDR1 is SGHDN, CDR2 FVKESK. This CDR3 contains 15 residues. V lost 0 bases and J lost 5, with 13 bases in between. CDR3 sequence (DNA): TGTGCCAGCAGCCAAGACTCGGGCTTCGTCGAGACCCAGTACTTC. It encodes CASSQDSGFVETQYF.

This clonotype was found many times. The chain recombines TRBV5-1 with TRBJ2-7; D tentatively reads TRBD1 or TRBD2 (5 bases each). This CDR3 comprises 12 residues. V was clipped by 7 bases and J by 2 bases, with 10 bases between them. Per the germline V gene, CDR1 is SGHRS and CDR2 is YFSETQ. DNA of the CDR3: TGCGCCAGCGGGGACGGGGCCTACGAGCAGTACTTC. This sequence encodes CASGDGAYEQYF.

This clonotype was seen many times. The chain uses TRBV20-1 and TRBJ1-5; possibly TRBD1 for D (6 bases). The CDR3 is 15 residues long. V lost 0 bases, J lost 0 bases, and 9 bases lay in between. Germline V lookup: CDR1 DFQATT, CDR2 SNEGSKA (reference sequence). The CDR3 is CSARDPGASNQPQHF. Here the CDR3 DNA reads TGCAGTGCTAGAGATCCGGGGGCTAGCAATCAGCCCCAGCATTTT.

This clonotype was recorded many times. CDR3 DNA: TGTGCCAGCAGTTATGTAGCGGGAGTGTACGAGCAGTACTTC. Translated, it gives CASSYVAGVYEQYF. This rearrangement joins TRBV6-2 or TRBV6-3 to TRBJ2-7; 9 bases map to TRBD2. Germline loops: CDR1 MNHEY, CDR2 SVGEGT. This CDR3 is built from 14 residues. After removal of 3 bases from V and 4 bases from J, the junction contained 4 bases not matched to a gene.